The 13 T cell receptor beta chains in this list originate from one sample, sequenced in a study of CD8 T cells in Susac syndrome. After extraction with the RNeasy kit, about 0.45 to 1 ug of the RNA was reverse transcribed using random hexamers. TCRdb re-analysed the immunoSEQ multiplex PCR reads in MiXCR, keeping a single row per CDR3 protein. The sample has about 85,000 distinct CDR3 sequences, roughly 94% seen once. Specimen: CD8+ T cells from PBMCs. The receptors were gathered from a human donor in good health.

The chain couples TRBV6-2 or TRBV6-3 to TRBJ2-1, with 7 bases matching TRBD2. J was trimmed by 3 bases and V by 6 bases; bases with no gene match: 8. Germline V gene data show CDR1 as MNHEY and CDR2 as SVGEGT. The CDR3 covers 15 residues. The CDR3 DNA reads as TGTGCCAGCAGCCCTTGGCGGGAGAACTACAATGAGCAGTTCTTC. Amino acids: CASSPWRENYNEQFF.

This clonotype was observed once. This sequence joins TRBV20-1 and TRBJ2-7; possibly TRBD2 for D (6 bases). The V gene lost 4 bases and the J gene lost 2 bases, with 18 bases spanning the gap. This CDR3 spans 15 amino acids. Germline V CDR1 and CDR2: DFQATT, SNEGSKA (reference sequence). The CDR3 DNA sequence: TGCAGTGCTAAGTTCCGGGACTTACTTACCTACGAGCAGTACTTC. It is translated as CSAKFRDLLTYEQYF.

CDR3 sequence reads: CSARVQGALFHEQYF. CDR3 nucleotides: TGCAGTGCTAGAGTTCAGGGGGCTCTCTTCCACGAGCAGTACTTC. The chain combines TRBV20-1 with TRBJ2-7; 8 positions match TRBD1. The CDR3 sequence is 15 residues long. Germline-derived CDR1 and CDR2 are DFQATT and SNEGSKA (reference sequence). After removal of 1 base from V and 5 bases from J, the junction contained 10 bases not matched to a gene.

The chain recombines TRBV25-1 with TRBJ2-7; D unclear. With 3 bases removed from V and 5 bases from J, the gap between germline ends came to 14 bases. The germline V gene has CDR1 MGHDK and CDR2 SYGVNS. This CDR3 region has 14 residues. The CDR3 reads CASSDVGILHEQYF. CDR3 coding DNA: TGTGCCAGCAGTGATGTGGGAATCCTCCACGAGCAGTACTTC.

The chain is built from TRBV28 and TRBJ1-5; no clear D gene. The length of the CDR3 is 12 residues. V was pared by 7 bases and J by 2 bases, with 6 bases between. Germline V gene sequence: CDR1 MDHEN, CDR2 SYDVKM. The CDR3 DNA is TGTGCCAGCAACCGGGGCAATCAGCCCCAGCATTTT. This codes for CASNRGNQPQHF.

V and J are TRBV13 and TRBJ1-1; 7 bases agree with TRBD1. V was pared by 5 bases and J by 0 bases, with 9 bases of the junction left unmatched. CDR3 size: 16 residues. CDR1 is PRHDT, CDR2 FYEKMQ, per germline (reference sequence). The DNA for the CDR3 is TGTGCCAGCAGCGAAAGACAGGGAGTAATGAACACTGAAGCTTTCTTT. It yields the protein CASSERQGVMNTEAFF. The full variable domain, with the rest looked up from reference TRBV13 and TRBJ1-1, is AAGVIQSPRHLIKEKRETATLKCYPIPRHDTVYWYQQGPGQDPQFLISFYEKMQSDKGSIPDRFSAQQFSDYHSELNMSSLELGDSALYFCASSERQGVMNTEAFFGQGTRLTVV.

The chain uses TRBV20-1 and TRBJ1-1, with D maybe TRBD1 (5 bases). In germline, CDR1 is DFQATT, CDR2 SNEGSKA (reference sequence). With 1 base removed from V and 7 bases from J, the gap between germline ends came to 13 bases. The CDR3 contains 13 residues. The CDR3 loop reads CSARGTLQLEAFF. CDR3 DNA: TGCAGTGCTAGAGGGACACTCCAACTTGAAGCTTTCTTT.

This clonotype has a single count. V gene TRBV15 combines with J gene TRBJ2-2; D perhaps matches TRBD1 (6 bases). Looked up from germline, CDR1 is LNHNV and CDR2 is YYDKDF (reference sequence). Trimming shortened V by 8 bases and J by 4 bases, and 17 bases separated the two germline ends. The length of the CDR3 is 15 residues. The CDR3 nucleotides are TGTGCCACCTGGAGTTGGGGGCGAGGCACCGGGGAGCTGTTTTTT. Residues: CATWSWGRGTGELFF.

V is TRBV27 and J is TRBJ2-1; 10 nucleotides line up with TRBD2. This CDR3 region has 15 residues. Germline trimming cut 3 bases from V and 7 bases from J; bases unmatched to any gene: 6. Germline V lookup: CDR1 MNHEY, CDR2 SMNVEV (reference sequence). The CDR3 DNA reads TGTGCCAGCAGTTTCCCAAGCGGGAGGGGTAATGAGCAGTTCTTC. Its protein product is CASSFPSGRGNEQFF.

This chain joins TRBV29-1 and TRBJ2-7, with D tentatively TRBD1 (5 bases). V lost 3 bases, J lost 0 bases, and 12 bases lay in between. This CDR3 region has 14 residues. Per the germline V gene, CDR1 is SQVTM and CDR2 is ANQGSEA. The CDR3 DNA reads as TGCAGCGTTGAGGGGCCAGACAGCTCCTACGAGCAGTACTTC. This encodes CSVEGPDSSYEQYF.

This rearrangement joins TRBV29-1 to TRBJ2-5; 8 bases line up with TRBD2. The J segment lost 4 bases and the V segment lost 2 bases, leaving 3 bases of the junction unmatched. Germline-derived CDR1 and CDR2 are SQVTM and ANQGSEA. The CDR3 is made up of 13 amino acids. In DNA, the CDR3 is TGCAGCGTTGAATGGACTAGCATAGAGACCCAGTACTTC. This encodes CSVEWTSIETQYF.

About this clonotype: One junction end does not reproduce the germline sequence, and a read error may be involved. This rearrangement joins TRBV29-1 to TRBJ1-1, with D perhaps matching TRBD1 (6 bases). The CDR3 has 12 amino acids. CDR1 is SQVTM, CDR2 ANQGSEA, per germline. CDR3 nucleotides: TGCAGCGTTATCAGGGGTAGCACTGAAGCTGTCTTT. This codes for CSVIRGSTEAVF.

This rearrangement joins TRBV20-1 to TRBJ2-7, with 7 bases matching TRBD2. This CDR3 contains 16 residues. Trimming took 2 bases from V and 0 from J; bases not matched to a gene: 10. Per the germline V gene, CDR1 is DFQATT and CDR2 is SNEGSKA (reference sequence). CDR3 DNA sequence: TGCAGTGCTAGAATCCTAGCGGATCCACTCTCCTACGAGCAGTACTTC. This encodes CSARILADPLSYEQYF.